These 8 T cell receptor beta chains were sequenced from one sample in a study of tumor and adjacent non-tumor tissue in lung cancer. RNA was extracted from bulk tissue without any cell sorting. This non-tumor lung sample came from over 3 cm beyond the tumor edge. A modified ARM-PCR protocol with three rounds of nested PCR amplified TCRbeta. Each CDR3 protein is one row after TCRdb ran MiXCR on the multiplex PCR reads. The sample lists about 77,000 distinct CDR3 sequences; 76% were seen once. The sequenced sample was distant non-tumor lung tissue. The receptors here all came from a man aged 70 or older with non-small cell lung cancer.

Concerning this clonotype: A junction boundary mismatches the germline segment, possibly from a read error. This rearrangement joins TRBV11-3 to TRBJ2-3, with TRBD2 as a possible D gene (5 bases). The CDR3 covers 15 residues. CDR1 and CDR2 from the germline V gene are SGHNT and YENEEA. The CDR3 DNA reads TGTGCCTGCACTCGTCGGGAAGTAAGCACAGATACGCAGTGTTTT. Residues: CACTRREVSTDTQCF.

Notes on this clonotype: A clone one base away is much larger, so this may be a read error. The chain has TRBV29-1 and TRBJ2-7; 8 nucleotides line up with TRBD1. The germline CDR1 and CDR2 sequences are SQVTM and ANQGSEA. V lost 7 bases, J lost 3 bases, and 8 bases stayed unmatched. There are 13 residues in the CDR3. The CDR3 loop reads CSATGDRNYEQYF. CDR3 nucleotide sequence: TGCAGCGCAACCGGGGACAGGAACTACGAGCAGTACTTC.

This clonotype was recorded only once. The junction differs from germline at one of its ends, possibly a read error. The CDR3 DNA reads TGTGCCATCAGCGCCGGGGCCGGGGGTTTGTCCTATAATTCACCCCTCCACTTT. It is translated as CAISAGAGGLSYNSPLHF. The rearrangement links TRBV11-2 to TRBJ1-6; TRBD1 is a possible D gene (5 bases). CDR3 length equals 18 residues. Germline V gene data show CDR1 as SGHAT and CDR2 as FQNNGV.

V and J are TRBV10-3 and TRBJ1-6; D might be TRBD1 (6 bases). The germline V and J ends were trimmed by 10 bases and 5 bases, with 21 bases remaining between them. This CDR3 comprises 16 residues. Germline V gene lookup returns CDR1 ENHRY and CDR2 SYGVKD. The DNA of the CDR3 is TGTGCCACCGCACCCCTCAACAGGGATAATAATTCACCCCTCCACTTT. This translates into CATAPLNRDNNSPLHF.

The V call is TRBV11-2, the J call TRBJ2-5; D may correspond to TRBD1 or TRBD2 (5 bases each). From germline, CDR1 is SGHAT and CDR2 FQNNGV. The V and J ends lost 5 bases and 2 bases respectively, with 15 bases between them. The CDR3 spans 15 residues. The CDR3 DNA reads as TGTGCCAGCAGCCCCGGGGCAGTTGTGCAAGAGACCCAGTACTTC. This codes for CASSPGAVVQETQYF.

For this clonotype: At one end the junction does not follow the germline gene, possibly because of a read error. V usage is TRBV6-2 or TRBV6-3 and J usage is TRBJ2-1; maybe TRBD2 (5 bases). The CDR3 loop spans 12 amino acids. Germline CDR1 reads MNHEY; CDR2 reads SVGEGT. CDR3 sequence reads: CASSYVVGERIF. The CDR3 DNA reads as TGTGCCAGCAGTTACGTCGTTGGCGAGCGGATCTTC.

To note about this clonotype: At one boundary the junction diverges from the germline segment, which might be a read error. V and J are TRBV5-4 and TRBJ2-7; the D call may be TRBD1 or TRBD2 (5 bases each). Germline assignment: CDR1 SGHNT and CDR2 YYREEE (reference sequence). This CDR3 is 15 amino acids long. As DNA, the CDR3 is TGTGACAGCAGCTTGGGACCGGGACCGACCTACGAGGAATACTTC. Amino acids: CDSSLGPGPTYEEYF.

With regard to this clonotype: Its ends do not fully match the called genes, so a read error is possible. The chain is built from TRBV6-1 and TRBJ1-5; D gene ambiguous. Germline values: CDR1 MNHNS, CDR2 SASEGT. The length of the CDR3 is 13 residues. The CDR3 DNA follows: TGTGCCAGCAGGGGCTATAGCAATGAGCCCCAGCATTTT. This translates into CASRGYSNEPQHF.